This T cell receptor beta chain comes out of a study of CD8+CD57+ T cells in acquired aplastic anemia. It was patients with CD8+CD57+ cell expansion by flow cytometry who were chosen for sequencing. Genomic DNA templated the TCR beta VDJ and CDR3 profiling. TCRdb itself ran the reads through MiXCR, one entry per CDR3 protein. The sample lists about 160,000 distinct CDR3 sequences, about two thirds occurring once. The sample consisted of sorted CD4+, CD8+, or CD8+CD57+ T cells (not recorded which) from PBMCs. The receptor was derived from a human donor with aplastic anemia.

Here the CDR3 reads CASRSRGWETQYF. CDR3 nucleotides: TGTGCCAGTAGATCAAGGGGATGGGAGACCCAGTACTTC. The chain is built from TRBV19 and TRBJ2-5; D might be TRBD1 (5 bases). Trimming removed 6 bases from V and 5 bases from J, with 13 bases in between. The CDR3 has 13 amino acids. Germline V gene data show CDR1 as LNHDA and CDR2 as SQIVND (reference sequence).